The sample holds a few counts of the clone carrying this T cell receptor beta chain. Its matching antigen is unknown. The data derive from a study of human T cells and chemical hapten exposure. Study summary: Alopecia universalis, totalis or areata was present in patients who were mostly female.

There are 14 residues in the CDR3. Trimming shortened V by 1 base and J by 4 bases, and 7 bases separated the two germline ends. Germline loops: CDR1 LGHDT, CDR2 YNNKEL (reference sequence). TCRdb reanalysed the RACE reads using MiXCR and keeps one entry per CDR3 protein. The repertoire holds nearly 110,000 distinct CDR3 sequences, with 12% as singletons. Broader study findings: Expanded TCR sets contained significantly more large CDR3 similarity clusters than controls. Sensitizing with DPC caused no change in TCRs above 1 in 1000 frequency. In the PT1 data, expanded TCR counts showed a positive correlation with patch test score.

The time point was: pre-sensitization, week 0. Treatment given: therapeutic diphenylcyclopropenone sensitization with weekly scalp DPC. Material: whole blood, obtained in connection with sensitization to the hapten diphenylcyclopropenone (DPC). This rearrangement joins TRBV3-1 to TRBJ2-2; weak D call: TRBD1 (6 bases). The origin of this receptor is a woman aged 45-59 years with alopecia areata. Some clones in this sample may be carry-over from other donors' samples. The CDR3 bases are TGTGCCAGCAGCCAAGTAGGGGGCACCGGGGAGCTGTTTTTT. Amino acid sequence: CASSQVGGTGELFF. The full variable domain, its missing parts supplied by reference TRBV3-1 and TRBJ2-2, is DTAVSQTPKYLVTQMGNDKSIKCEQNLGHDTMYWYKQDSKKFLKIMFSYNNKELIINETVPNRFSPKSPDKAHLNLHINSLELGDSAVYFCASSQVGGTGELFFGEGSRLTVL.